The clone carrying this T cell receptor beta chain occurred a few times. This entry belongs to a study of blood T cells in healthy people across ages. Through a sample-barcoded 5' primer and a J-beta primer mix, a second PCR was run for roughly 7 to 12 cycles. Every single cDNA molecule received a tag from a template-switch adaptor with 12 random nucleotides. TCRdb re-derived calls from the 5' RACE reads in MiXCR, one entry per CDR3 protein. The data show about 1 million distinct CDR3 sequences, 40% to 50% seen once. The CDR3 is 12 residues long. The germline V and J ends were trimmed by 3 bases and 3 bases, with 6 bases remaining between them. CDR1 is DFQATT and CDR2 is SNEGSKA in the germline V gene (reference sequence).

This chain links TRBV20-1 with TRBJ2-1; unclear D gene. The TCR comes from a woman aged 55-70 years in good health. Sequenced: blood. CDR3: CSASEVYNEQFF. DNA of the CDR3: TGCAGTGCTAGTGAGGTCTACAATGAGCAGTTCTTC.